Here is one T cell receptor (beta chain) with its context. The unsorted samples had some 90 million PBMCs used for genomic DNA. This sample was taken from a study of shared clonotypes between healthy human individuals. CDR3 length equals 15 residues. Germline lookup yields CDR1 SEHNR and CDR2 FQNEAQ (reference sequence). The junction had 11 bases not matched to a gene; V was cut back by 5 bases and J by 11 bases. In the source study's methods: Without quality scores, immunoSEQ junctional reads could not be filtered like full-length reads. TCRdb keeps only in-frame clones here, not all; method: immunoSEQ multiplex PCR. The V and J calls and the clone size are those of that table, but D and trimming were determined from the DNA. The data show approximately 470,000 clones, 70% to 80% seen once.

The source is a woman aged 40 to 50 in good health. Some clones in this sample may be carry-over from other donors' samples. Input material: PBMCs. J is TRBJ1-4 and V is TRBV7-9, with 10 bases identical to TRBD1. CDR3 loop: CASSPRGQGIVKLFF. CDR3 DNA: TGTGCCAGCAGCCCTCGGGGACAGGGGATAGTCAAACTGTTTTTT.